This T cell receptor (beta chain) was observed in a study of T cell responses to AZD1222 COVID-19 vaccine. Libraries were prepared by immunoSEQ multiplex PCR; TCRdb keeps only in-frame clonotypes and omits some of them. The data hold around 160,000 clones, with 92% observed a single time. Germline V gene sequence: CDR1 SGHRS, CDR2 YFSETQ. With V trimmed by 3 bases and J by 5 bases, 12 bases remained unmatched. The CDR3 runs 17 residues. The material was peripheral blood, obtained 28 days after the second AZD1222 dose. The genes are TRBV5-1 and TRBJ2-5; 11 nucleotides align to TRBD2. This TCR was sampled from an adult who received the AZD1222 COVID-19 vaccine. CDR3 bases: TGCGCCAGCAGCTCTACCACCTGGCTAGCGGGGGGCGAGACCCAGTACTTC. Protein: CASSSTTWLAGGETQYF. Together with reference TRBV5-1 and TRBJ2-5, the CDR3 gives the full variable domain: KAGVTQTPRYLIKTRGQQVTLSCSPISGHRSVSWYQQTPGQGLQFLFEYFSETQRNKGNFPGRFSGRQFSNSRSEMNVSTLELGDSALYLCASSSTTWLAGGETQYFGPGTRLLVL.